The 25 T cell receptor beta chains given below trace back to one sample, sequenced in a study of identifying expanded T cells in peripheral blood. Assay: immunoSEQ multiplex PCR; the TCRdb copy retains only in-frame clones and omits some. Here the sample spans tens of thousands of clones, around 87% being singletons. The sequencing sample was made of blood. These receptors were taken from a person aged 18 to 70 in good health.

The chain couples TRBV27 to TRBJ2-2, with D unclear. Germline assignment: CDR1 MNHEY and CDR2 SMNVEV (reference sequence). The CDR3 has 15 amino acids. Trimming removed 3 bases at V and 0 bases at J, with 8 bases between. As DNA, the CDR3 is TGTGCCAGCAGTTTGGTCAGGACGAACACCGGGGAGCTGTTTTTT. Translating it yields CASSLVRTNTGELFF.

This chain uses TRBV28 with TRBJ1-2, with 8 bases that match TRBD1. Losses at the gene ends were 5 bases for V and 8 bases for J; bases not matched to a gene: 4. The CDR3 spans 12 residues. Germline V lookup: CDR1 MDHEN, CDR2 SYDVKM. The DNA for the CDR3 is TGTGCCAGCAGTGGACAGGGTTTGGGCTACACCTTC. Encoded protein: CASSGQGLGYTF.

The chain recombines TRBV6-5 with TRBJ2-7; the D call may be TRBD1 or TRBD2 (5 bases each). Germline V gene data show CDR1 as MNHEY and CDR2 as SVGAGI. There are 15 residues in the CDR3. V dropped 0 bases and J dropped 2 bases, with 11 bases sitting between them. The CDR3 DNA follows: TGTGCCAGCAGTTACTCGGGGGACGGTGCCTACGAGCAGTACTTC. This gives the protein CASSYSGDGAYEQYF.

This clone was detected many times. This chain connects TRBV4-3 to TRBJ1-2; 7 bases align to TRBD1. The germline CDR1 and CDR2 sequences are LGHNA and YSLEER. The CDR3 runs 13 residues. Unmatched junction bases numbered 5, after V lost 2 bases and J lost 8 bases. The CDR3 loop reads CASSQTGVRGYTF. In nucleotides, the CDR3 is TGCGCCAGCAGCCAAACAGGGGTCCGCGGCTACACCTTC.

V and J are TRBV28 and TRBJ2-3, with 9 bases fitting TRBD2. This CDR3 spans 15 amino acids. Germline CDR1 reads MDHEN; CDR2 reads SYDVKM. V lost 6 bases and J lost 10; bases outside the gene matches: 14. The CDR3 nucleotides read TGTGCCAGCAGCTTAGGGGGTAGCGGGGGAAATGCGCAGTATTTT. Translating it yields CASSLGGSGGNAQYF.

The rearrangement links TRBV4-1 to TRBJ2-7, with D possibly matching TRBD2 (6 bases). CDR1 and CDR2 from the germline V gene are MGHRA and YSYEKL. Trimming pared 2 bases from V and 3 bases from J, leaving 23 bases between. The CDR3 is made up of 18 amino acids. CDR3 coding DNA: TGCGCCAGCAGCCAATACCCCCCCGGGAGAGGTTTGATCTACGAGCAGTACTTC. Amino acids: CASSQYPPGRGLIYEQYF.

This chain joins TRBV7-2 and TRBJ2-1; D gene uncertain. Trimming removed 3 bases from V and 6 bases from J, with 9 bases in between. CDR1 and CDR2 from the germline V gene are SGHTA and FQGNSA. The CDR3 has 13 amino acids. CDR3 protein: CASSLVIGNEQFF. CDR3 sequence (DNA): TGTGCCAGCAGCTTGGTGATCGGCAATGAGCAGTTCTTC.

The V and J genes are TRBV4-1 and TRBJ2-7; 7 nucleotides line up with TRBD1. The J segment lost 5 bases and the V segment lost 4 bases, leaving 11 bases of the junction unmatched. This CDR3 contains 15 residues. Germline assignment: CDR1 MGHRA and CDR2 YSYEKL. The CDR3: CASSRVQGISHEQYF. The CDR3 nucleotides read TGCGCCAGCAGCCGAGTACAGGGGATCAGTCACGAGCAGTACTTC.

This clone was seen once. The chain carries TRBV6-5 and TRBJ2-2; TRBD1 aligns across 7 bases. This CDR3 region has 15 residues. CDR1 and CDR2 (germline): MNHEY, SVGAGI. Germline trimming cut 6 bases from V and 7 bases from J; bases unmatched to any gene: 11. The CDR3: CASRWTGVRRGELFF. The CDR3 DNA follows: TGTGCCAGCAGGTGGACAGGAGTTCGTCGCGGGGAGCTGTTTTTT.

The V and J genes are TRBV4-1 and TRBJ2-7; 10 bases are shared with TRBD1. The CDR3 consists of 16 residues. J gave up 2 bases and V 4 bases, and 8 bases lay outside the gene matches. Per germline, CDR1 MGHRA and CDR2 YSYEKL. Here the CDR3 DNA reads TGCGCCAGCAGCCGCAGGGACAGGGGAGTCCCCTACGAGCAGTACTTC. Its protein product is CASSRRDRGVPYEQYF.

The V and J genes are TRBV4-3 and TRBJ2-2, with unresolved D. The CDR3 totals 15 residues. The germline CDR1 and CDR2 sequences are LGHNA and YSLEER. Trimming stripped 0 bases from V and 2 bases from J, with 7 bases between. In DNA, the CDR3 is TGCGCCAGCAGCCAAGAGAACCACAACACCGGGGAGCTGTTTTTT. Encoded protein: CASSQENHNTGELFF.

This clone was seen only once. CDR3 protein: CASSQDLGGANSPLHF. CDR3 DNA sequence: TGCGCCAGCAGCCAAGATCTGGGCGGAGCGAATTCACCCCTCCACTTT. This chain connects TRBV4-1 to TRBJ1-6; D gene uncertain. CDR1 MGHRA and CDR2 YSYEKL come from the germline V gene. CDR3 length: 16 residues. V gave up 0 bases and J gave up 7 bases, with 13 bases separating them.

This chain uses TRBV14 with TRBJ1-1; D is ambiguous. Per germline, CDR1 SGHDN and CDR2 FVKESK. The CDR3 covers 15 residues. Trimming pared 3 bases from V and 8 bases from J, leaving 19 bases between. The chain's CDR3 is CASSHIWAGETEAFF. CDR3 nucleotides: TGTGCCAGCAGCCATATCTGGGCCGGGGAAACCGAAGCTTTCTTT. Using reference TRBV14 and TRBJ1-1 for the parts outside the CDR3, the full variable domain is EAGVTQFPSHSVIEKGQTVTLRCDPISGHDNLYWYRRVMGKEIKFLLHFVKESKQDESGMPNNRFLAERTGGTYSTLKVQPAELEDSGVYFCASSHIWAGETEAFFGQGTRLTVV.

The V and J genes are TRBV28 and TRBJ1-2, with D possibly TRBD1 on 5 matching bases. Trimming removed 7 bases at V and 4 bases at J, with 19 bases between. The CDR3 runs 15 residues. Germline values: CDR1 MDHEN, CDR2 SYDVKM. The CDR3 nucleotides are TGTGCCAGCAACTTTCCAGGGAATAGGGCCTATGGCTACACCTTC. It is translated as CASNFPGNRAYGYTF.

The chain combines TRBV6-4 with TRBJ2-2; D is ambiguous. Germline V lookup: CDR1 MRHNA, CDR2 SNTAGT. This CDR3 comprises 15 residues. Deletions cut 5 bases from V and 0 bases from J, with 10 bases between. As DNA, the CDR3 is TGTGCCAGCAGTCTAGATTTGTCGAACACCGGGGAGCTGTTTTTT. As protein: CASSLDLSNTGELFF.

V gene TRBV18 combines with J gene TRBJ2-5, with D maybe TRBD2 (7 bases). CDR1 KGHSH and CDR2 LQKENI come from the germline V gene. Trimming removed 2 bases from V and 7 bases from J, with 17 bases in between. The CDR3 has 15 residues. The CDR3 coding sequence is TGTGCCAGCTCACCAAACCCAGCCCGGGGGGCGACCCAGTACTTC. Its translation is CASSPNPARGATQYF. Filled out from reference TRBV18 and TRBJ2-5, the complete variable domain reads NAGVMQNPRHLVRRRGQEARLRCSPMKGHSHVYWYRQLPEEGLKFMVYLQKENIIDESGMPKERFSAEFPKEGPSILRIQQVVRGDSAAYFCASSPNPARGATQYFGPGTRLLVL.

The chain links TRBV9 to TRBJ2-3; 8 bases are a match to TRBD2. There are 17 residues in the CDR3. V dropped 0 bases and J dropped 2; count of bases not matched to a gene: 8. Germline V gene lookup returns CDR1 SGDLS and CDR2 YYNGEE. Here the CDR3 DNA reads TGTGCCAGCAGCGTAGAAGCGGGGGCTACGTACACAGATACGCAGTATTTT. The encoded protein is CASSVEAGATYTDTQYF.

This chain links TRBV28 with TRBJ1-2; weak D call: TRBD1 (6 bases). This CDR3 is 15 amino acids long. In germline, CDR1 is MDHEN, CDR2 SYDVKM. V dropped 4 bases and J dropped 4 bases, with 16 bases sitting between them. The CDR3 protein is CASSSTATGSYGYTF. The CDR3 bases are TGTGCCAGCAGTTCAACCGCTACAGGGTCCTATGGCTACACCTTC.

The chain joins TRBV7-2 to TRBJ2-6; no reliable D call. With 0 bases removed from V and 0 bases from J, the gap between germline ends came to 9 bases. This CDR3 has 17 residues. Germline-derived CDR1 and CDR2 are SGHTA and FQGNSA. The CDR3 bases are TGTGCCAGCAGCTTAGCTGGTGGGAACTCTGGGGCCAACGTCCTGACTTTC. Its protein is CASSLAGGNSGANVLTF.

The CDR3 is CASSEGLYF. The DNA for the CDR3 is TGTGCCAGCAGTGAAGGGTTGTACTTC. The genes are TRBV6-1 and TRBJ2-7; D uncertain. Trimming shortened V by 1 base and J by 12 bases, and 4 bases separated the two germline ends. The CDR3 is 9 amino acids. Germline lookup yields CDR1 MNHNS and CDR2 SASEGT.

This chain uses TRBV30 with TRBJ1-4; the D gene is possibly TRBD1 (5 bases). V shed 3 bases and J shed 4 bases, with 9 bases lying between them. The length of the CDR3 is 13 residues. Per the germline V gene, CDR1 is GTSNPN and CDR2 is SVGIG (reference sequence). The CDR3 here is CAWSPGLNEKLFF. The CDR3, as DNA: TGTGCCTGGAGCCCGGGACTTAATGAAAAACTGTTTTTT.

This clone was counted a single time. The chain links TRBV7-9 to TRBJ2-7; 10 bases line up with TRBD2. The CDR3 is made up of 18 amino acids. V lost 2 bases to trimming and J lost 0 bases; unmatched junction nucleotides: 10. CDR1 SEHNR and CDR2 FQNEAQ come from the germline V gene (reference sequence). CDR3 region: CASSLRPLAGVSSYEQYF. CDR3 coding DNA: TGTGCCAGCAGCTTAAGGCCGCTAGCGGGAGTGAGCTCCTACGAGCAGTACTTC.

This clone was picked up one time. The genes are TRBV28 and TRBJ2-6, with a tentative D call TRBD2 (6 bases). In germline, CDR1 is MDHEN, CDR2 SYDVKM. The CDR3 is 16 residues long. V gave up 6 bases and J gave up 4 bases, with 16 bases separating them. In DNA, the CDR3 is TGTGCCAGCAGCCTGGGCGGCGGGGCAGGGGCCAACGTCCTGACTTTC. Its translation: CASSLGGGAGANVLTF.

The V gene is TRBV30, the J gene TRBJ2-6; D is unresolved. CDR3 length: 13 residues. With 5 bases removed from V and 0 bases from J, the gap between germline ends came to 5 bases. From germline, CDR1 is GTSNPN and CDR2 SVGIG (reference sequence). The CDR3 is CAWLFSGANVLTF. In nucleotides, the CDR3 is TGTGCCTGGTTGTTCTCTGGGGCCAACGTCCTGACTTTC.

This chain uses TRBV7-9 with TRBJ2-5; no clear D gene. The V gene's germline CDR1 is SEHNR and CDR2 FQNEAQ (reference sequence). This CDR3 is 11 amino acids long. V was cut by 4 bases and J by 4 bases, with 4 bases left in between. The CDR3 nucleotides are TGTGCCAGCAGCTCTGTAGAGACCCAGTACTTC. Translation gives CASSSVETQYF. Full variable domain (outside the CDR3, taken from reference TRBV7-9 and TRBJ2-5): DTGVSQNPRHKITKRGQNVTFRCDPISEHNRLYWYRQTLGQGPEFLTYFQNEAQLEKSRLLSDRFSAERPKGSFSTLEIQRTEQGDSAMYLCASSSVETQYFGPGTRLLVL.